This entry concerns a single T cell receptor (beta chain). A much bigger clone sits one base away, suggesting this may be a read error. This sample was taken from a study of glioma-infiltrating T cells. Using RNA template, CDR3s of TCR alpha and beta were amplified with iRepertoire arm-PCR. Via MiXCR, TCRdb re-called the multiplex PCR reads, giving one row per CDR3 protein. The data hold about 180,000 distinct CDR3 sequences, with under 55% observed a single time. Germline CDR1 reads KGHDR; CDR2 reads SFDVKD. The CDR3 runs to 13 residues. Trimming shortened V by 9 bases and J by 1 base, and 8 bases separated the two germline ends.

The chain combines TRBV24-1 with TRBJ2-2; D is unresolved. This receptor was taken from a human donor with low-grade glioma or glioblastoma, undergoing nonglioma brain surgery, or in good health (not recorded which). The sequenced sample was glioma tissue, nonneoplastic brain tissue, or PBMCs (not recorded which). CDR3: CATAPENTGELFF. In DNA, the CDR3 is TGTGCCACCGCCCCGGAGAACACCGGGGAGCTGTTTTTT.